This TCR beta chain was identified during a study of control samples from healthy donors and cancer patients. This table comes from immunoSEQ multiplex PCR, and its TCRdb copy is limited to in-frame clones, with some not included. The table lists 95,000 to 130,000 clones, around nine tenths of them singletons. V shed 4 bases and J shed 2 bases, with 12 bases lying between them. Germline CDR1 SGHTS, CDR2 YDEGEE. The CDR3 has 14 amino acids. The TCR was taken from a woman in her sixties or seventies in good health. The chain carries TRBV5-8 and TRBJ1-2; possible D gene TRBD1, 5 bases. The specimen sequenced was blood. Written as DNA, the CDR3 is TGTGCCAGCAGCCAGGGACGGGGGAACTATGGCTACACCTTC. This sequence encodes CASSQGRGNYGYTF.